The rows below give T cell receptor beta chains drawn from one sample of a study of blood T cell repertoires in COVID-19. The data were produced by immunoSEQ multiplex PCR, yet TCRdb's version contains in-frame clones alone and is incomplete. The sample holds about 250,000 clones, approximately 83% seen once. The specimen was peripheral blood. These receptor sequences come from an elderly man with acute or convalescent COVID-19. Each CDR3 is given with its conserved first and last residue. The D gene is left open where the match is weak. Rows give clone size only sometimes, using once, few, many, or a class for an expanded clone.

- TRBJ1-4 TRBV3-1/TRBV3-2 TRBD1 TGTGCCAGCAGCCAAGCGGGGACAGGTTTTAATGAAAAACTGTTTTTT CASSQAGTGFNEKLFF
- TRBJ2-5 TRBV6-5 - TGTGCCAGCAGTCGACAGGGAGGCGAACGTACGACCCAGTACTTC CASSRQGGERTTQYF
- TRBJ2-5 TRBV5-6 TRBD2 TGTGCCAGCAGTATGACTAGCGGGGGAATGGAGACCCAGTACTTC CASSMTSGGMETQYF
- TRBJ2-4 TRBV5-1 - TGCGCCAGCAGCTTGAACTCCCAAAACATTCAGTACTTC CASSLNSQNIQYF
few TRBJ2-2 TRBV5-1 TRBD2 TGCGCCAGCAGCTCACTAGCGGGGGGTAACACCGGGGAGCTGTTTTTT CASSSLAGGNTGELFF
- TRBJ1-3 TRBV19 TRBD1 TGTGCCAGTAGCAGGACAGGCTCTGGAAACACCATATATTTT CASSRTGSGNTIYF
- TRBJ2-6 TRBV5-1 TRBD2 TGCGCCAGCAGCGCGAGCGGGAGGGTAATCTCTGGGGCCAACGTCCTGACTTTC CASSASGRVISGANVLTF
once TRBJ2-2 TRBV7-6 TRBD1 TGTGCCAGCAGCCGACAGGGTTCGAACACCGGGGAGCTGTTTTTT CASSRQGSNTGELFF
- TRBJ2-3 TRBV11-2 TRBD1 TGTGCCAGCAGTACCTACAGGGGGCGAACAGATACGCAGTATTTT CASSTYRGRTDTQYF
few TRBJ1-1 TRBV4-1 TRBD1 TGCGCCAGCAGCCAAGATTCACAGGGGTTCACTGAAGCTTTCTTT CASSQDSQGFTEAFF
- TRBJ2-7 TRBV9 TRBD1 TGTGCCAGCAGCCTGGACAGGAGCTACGAGCAGTACTTC CASSLDRSYEQYF
- TRBJ1-1 TRBV5-1 - TGCGCCAGCAGCTTGAACAGCAATTTTAACACTGAAGCTTTCTTT CASSLNSNFNTEAFF
- TRBJ1-5 TRBV28 TRBD1 TGTGCCAGCAGTTTATGGACGGGAACAGGGGCACAATATAGCAATCAGCCCCAGCATTTT CASSLWTGTGAQYSNQPQHF
- TRBJ2-1 TRBV11-2 TRBD2 TGTGCCAGCAGCCCGATTCAAGCGGGAGCGGATGAGCAGTTCTTC CASSPIQAGADEQFF
few TRBJ1-2 TRBV6-1 TRBD1 TGTGCCAGCAGCGAACTTCGGGGGACAGGCCGCTATGGCTACACCTTC CASSELRGTGRYGYTF
- TRBJ1-5 TRBV19 TRBD1 TGTGCCAGTACTTTCTTCGCGGGGGGACAGGGAGATCAGCCCCAGCATTTT CASTFFAGGQGDQPQHF
- TRBJ2-1 TRBV9 TRBD1 TGTGCCAGCAGCGTAGGAGGGGGCAGGAACCTTTACAATGAGCAGTTCTTC CASSVGGGRNLYNEQFF
- TRBJ1-1 TRBV6-5 TRBD1 TGTGCCAGCAGTCTCCATGGACAGGGTGGGACTGAAGCTTTCTTT CASSLHGQGGTEAFF
- TRBJ2-1 TRBV30 - TGTGCCTGGAGTCGGGTGCATGAGCAGTTCTTC CAWSRVHEQFF
- TRBJ2-2 TRBV7-9 TRBD2 TGTGCCAGCAACGGACTAGCGGGACCCGGGGAGCTGTTTTTT CASNGLAGPGELFF
- TRBJ2-1 TRBV27 TRBD2 TGTGCCAGCAGTTTAAGATCGCCCTTTTGGGCTAGCGGGAGCGGGGGGGGGCAGTTCTTC CASSLRSPFWASGSGGGQFF
- TRBJ2-1 TRBV7-9 - TGTGCCAGCAGCTTAGGTTCTGCGAGGGGGTACAATGAGCAGTTCTTC CASSLGSARGYNEQFF
- TRBJ1-2 TRBV19 - TGTGCCATAGGGGGGGCAGTCAAGACCTTC CAIGGAVKTF
- TRBJ2-7 TRBV15 TRBD2 TGTGCCACCAGCAGAGGAAGCGGGAGGGACCTATCCTACGAGCAGTACTTC CATSRGSGRDLSYEQYF
few TRBJ2-2 TRBV6-1 - TGTGCCAGCCGTGAAGGGTCGGCGGGGACCGGGGAGCTGTTTTTT CASREGSAGTGELFF
- TRBJ1-6 TRBV4-2 - TGTGCCAGCAGCCAAGAGTTCAGCTCCTATAATTCACCCCTCCACTTT CASSQEFSSYNSPLHF
- TRBJ2-7 TRBV2 TRBD1 TGTGCCAGCACCCGGGACAGGACCCTCTCCTACGAGCAGTACTTC CASTRDRTLSYEQYF
- TRBJ2-7 TRBV30 TRBD1 TGTGCCTGGAGCGCCTGGGGGACAGGGGCCACCCGATCCTACGAGCAGTACTTC CAWSAWGTGATRSYEQYF
- TRBJ2-2 TRBV18 TRBD2 TGTGCCAGCTCAAATACAACTAGCGGGAGGACCGGGGAGCTGTTTTTT CASSNTTSGRTGELFF
- TRBJ1-2 TRBV10-3 - TGTGCCATCAGTGACTGGGCGCAAGCTAACTATGGCTACACCTTC CAISDWAQANYGYTF
- TRBJ2-2 TRBV18 TRBD2 TGTGCCAGCTCGCCTAGCGGTAACACCGGGGAGCTGTTTTTT CASSPSGNTGELFF
- TRBJ2-1 TRBV3-1/TRBV3-2 - TGTGCCAGCAGCCAAGGGGAGACCAAAGGACGGTTCTTC CASSQGETKGRFF
- TRBJ2-3 TRBV6-2/TRBV6-3 TRBD1 TGTGCCAGCAGTTACAGGGGGCGAACAGATACGCAGTATTTT CASSYRGRTDTQYF
- TRBJ2-7 TRBV27 - TGTGCCAGCAGTTTCCGCGGCGGTACCTACGAGCAGTACTTC CASSFRGGTYEQYF
- TRBJ2-5 TRBV6-6 - TGTGCCAGCAGTTACACTAGTTTACCTCAAGAGACCCAGTACTTC CASSYTSLPQETQYF
- TRBJ1-2 TRBV19 TRBD1 TGTGCCAGTACCCGAGGGACAGGGGGCAGAAGGGACTACACCTTC CASTRGTGGRRDYTF
- TRBJ2-3 TRBV7-2 TRBD2 TGTGCCAGCAGCTTAGAGGCGGGAGGGCCGAGAGATACGCAGTATTTT CASSLEAGGPRDTQYF
- TRBJ2-7 TRBV28 TRBD1 TGTGCCAGCAGTGGGGGGGGACAGGGGTCCGACGAGCAGTACTTC CASSGGGQGSDEQYF
- TRBJ1-3 TRBV19 - TGTGCCAGTAGGTTAGGGGCGAGCTCTGGAAACACCATATATTTT CASRLGASSGNTIYF
- TRBJ2-1 TRBV19 TRBD2 TGTGCCAGTGTCTCTAGCGGGATACTCAATGAGCAGTTCTTC CASVSSGILNEQFF
- TRBJ1-2 TRBV24-1 - TGTGCCACCAGTGATCTGGCAGGGAACTATGGCTACACCTTC CATSDLAGNYGYTF
once TRBJ2-5 TRBV11-2 - TGTGCCAGCAGCTTGGCGGGGACCCAGTACTTC CASSLAGTQYF
- TRBJ1-1 TRBV6-5 TRBD1 TGTGCCAGCAGACGGACAGGGGGCACTGAAGCTTTCTTT CASRRTGGTEAFF
- TRBJ2-1 TRBV18 TRBD2 TGTGCCAGCTCACCTACTAGCGGGGGTTACAATGAGCAGTTCTTC CASSPTSGGYNEQFF